Detailed here is one TCR beta chain. The PCR had 60 Vbeta and 13 Jbeta primers. Produced via immunoSEQ multiplex PCR; TCRdb's table is partial and in-frame only. This repertoire shows about 200,000 clones, roughly 77% found once; its top ten account for about 0.36%. The data are from a study of cytomegalovirus exposure and HLA in healthy donors. Overall study: Genotyping of nearly 400 donors showed that roughly 80% belonged to the Caucasian-associated ancestry cluster.

The V gene end was trimmed by 5 bases and the J gene end by 8 bases; junction bases not matched to a gene: 9. The CDR3 consists of 13 residues. CDR1 and CDR2 from the germline V gene are SGHNT and YENEEA. This sequence was found in a male donor in good health and CMV-seropositive. The sequencing sample was made of PBMCs. The chain employs TRBV11-3 and TRBJ2-7; 7 bases are shared with TRBD1. The CDR3 loop reads CASSKGQSLQQYF. The CDR3 DNA reads as TGTGCCAGCAGCAAGGGACAGTCTCTACAGCAGTACTTC.